These 13 T cell receptor beta chains were all obtained from the same sample, sequenced in a study of glioma-infiltrating T cells after dendritic cell vaccination. Time point: after dendritic cell vaccination, including at tumor progression/relapse. The table came from immunoSEQ multiplex PCR; TCRdb's copy has only in-frame clones and leaves some out. The sample has about 87,000 clones, roughly 87% seen once; the top ten hold approximately 6.6%. The specimen was blood, collected after dendritic cell vaccination. Receptor source: a human donor with glioblastoma.

The V and J genes are TRBV5-1 and TRBJ1-1; no clear D. Germline CDR1 and CDR2: SGHRS and YFSETQ. The CDR3 spans 15 residues. Trimming shortened V by 0 bases and J by 4 bases, and 13 bases separated the two germline ends. This chain's CDR3 is CASSLDFATGTEAFF. CDR3 in DNA: TGCGCCAGCAGCTTGGATTTCGCAACTGGCACTGAAGCTTTCTTT. Variable domain in full (rest from reference TRBV5-1 and TRBJ1-1): KAGVTQTPRYLIKTRGQQVTLSCSPISGHRSVSWYQQTPGQGLQFLFEYFSETQRNKGNFPGRFSGRQFSNSRSEMNVSTLELGDSALYLCASSLDFATGTEAFFGQGTRLTVV.

The V gene is TRBV2, the J gene TRBJ2-5, with TRBD2 matching over 8 bases. Germline V gives CDR1 SNHLY, CDR2 FYNNEI. This CDR3 has 14 residues. The J segment lost 5 bases and the V segment lost 4 bases, leaving 6 bases of the junction unmatched. CDR3 DNA: TGTGCCAGCAGTGGACTAGCGACCGGGGAGACCCAGTACTTC. Residues: CASSGLATGETQYF.

The V and J genes are TRBV27 and TRBJ2-1; 8 positions agree with TRBD2. V shed 3 bases, J shed 8 bases, and the junction held 21 bases outside the gene matches. This CDR3 has 19 amino acids. Germline lookup yields CDR1 MNHEY and CDR2 SMNVEV (reference sequence). The CDR3 nucleotides are TGTGCCAGCAGTTTTATGTTTGGGTCGGGGGGGTCTTCTAACTATGAGCAGTTCTTC. This sequence encodes CASSFMFGSGGSSNYEQFF.

The J gene is TRBJ2-2, the V gene TRBV30, with D unresolved. Germline CDR1 is GTSNPN and CDR2 is SVGIG (reference sequence). V was cut by 1 base and J by 3 bases, with 9 bases left in between. This CDR3 comprises 14 residues. As DNA, the CDR3 is TGTGCCTGGAGTGACGGAGTTTACACCGGGGAGCTGTTTTTT. Its protein product is CAWSDGVYTGELFF.

The chain employs TRBV6-4 and TRBJ2-5; 11 bases are shared with TRBD2. The germline V gene encodes CDR1 MRHNA and CDR2 SNTAGT. With V trimmed by 6 bases and J by 2 bases, 5 bases remained unmatched. This CDR3 spans 15 amino acids. The CDR3 region has the DNA TGTGCCAGCAGCAGGACTAGCGGGTATCAAGAGACCCAGTACTTC. It is translated as CASSRTSGYQETQYF.

The rearrangement uses TRBV4-1 and TRBJ1-1; the D gene is possibly TRBD1 (6 bases). Germline V CDR1 and CDR2: MGHRA, YSYEKL. This CDR3 has 15 residues. Trimming cost V 5 bases and J 1 base, with 14 bases left between them. Written as DNA, the CDR3 is TGCGCCAGCAGCTTGCCGGGGGGCGAGAACACTGAAGCTTTCTTT. Its protein product is CASSLPGGENTEAFF.

J is TRBJ2-1 and V is TRBV7-7; 7 bases are a match to TRBD1. There are 15 residues in the CDR3. V was clipped by 5 bases and J by 4 bases; unmatched bases: 8. Germline V gene data show CDR1 as SSHAT and CDR2 as FNYEAQ (reference sequence). The CDR3 DNA follows: TGTGCCAGCAGCCCCGGGACAGCACAGTACAATGAGCAGTTCTTC. This translates into CASSPGTAQYNEQFF.

The V gene is TRBV4-2, the J gene TRBJ1-4; D gene ambiguous. The CDR3 is 14 amino acids. Germline assignment: CDR1 LGHNA and CDR2 YNFKEQ. V lost 1 base, J lost 7 bases, and 10 bases lay in between. CDR3: CASSQVRGSEKLFF. CDR3 nucleotide sequence: TGTGCCAGCAGCCAAGTGCGGGGTAGTGAAAAACTGTTTTTT.

The chain combines TRBV18 with TRBJ2-3; the D is unclear. CDR1 is KGHSH and CDR2 is LQKENI in the germline V gene. Trimming removed 3 bases from V and 5 bases from J, with 9 bases in between. This CDR3 region has 13 residues. CDR3 residues: CASSPLEEDTQYF. In nucleotides, the CDR3 is TGTGCCAGCTCACCCCTAGAGGAAGATACGCAGTATTTT.

Comments on this clone: The junction shows a germline mismatch at one end, possibly a read error. The V gene is TRBV25-1, the J gene TRBJ2-3, with a weak D call TRBD1 (6 bases). The germline CDR1 and CDR2 sequences are MGHDK and SYGVNS. The length of the CDR3 is 11 residues. CDR3 bases: TGTGCCAGCAGTGTGGGGGCCTCGAAGAATTTT. Residues: CASSVGASKNF.

V and J are TRBV13 and TRBJ1-6; a weak D match, TRBD1 (6 bases). Deletions cut 6 bases from V and 9 bases from J, with 18 bases between. CDR3 length: 15 residues. Germline-derived CDR1 and CDR2 are PRHDT and FYEKMQ (reference sequence). The CDR3 DNA sequence: TGTGCCAGCAGTGAGGCTGCACAGGGTACTTCACCCCTCCACTTT. Protein sequence: CASSEAAQGTSPLHF.

The V gene is TRBV5-1, the J gene TRBJ2-2, with D unresolved. Germline CDR1 reads SGHRS; CDR2 reads YFSETQ. This CDR3 comprises 15 residues. V lost 4 bases and J lost 0, with 10 bases in between. The CDR3 DNA sequence: TGCGCCAGCAGCCCGCGGATTACGAACACCGGGGAGCTGTTTTTT. It translates to CASSPRITNTGELFF.

The chain carries TRBV6-1 and TRBJ1-2; 7 positions match TRBD1. The CDR3 is 13 amino acids. Germline V gene data show CDR1 as MNHNS and CDR2 as SASEGT. V was pared by 7 bases and J by 5 bases, with 7 bases of the junction left unmatched. CDR3 nucleotides: TGTGCCAGCAAGCCCGGGACAGCGTATGGCTACACCTTC. Its protein is CASKPGTAYGYTF.